The 5 T cell receptor beta chains presented below share a single source sample, sequenced in a study of blood T cell repertoires in COVID-19. Sequencing was performed with immunoSEQ multiplex PCR; in TCRdb, only in-frame clones are kept and a portion is missing. The table records about 250,000 clones, 82% of them present only once. The specimen sequenced was PBMCs or T cells enriched from blood (not recorded which). These receptors all come from a middle-aged man who had been exposed to COVID-19.

The rearrangement links TRBV6-5 to TRBJ2-1, with TRBD2 as a possible D gene (6 bases). Germline V gives CDR1 MNHEY, CDR2 SVGAGI. This CDR3 has 14 residues. Trimming pared 8 bases from V and 7 bases from J, leaving 18 bases between. CDR3 sequence (DNA): TGTGCCAGCGGGGGACTGTTCTCCGAGAATGAGCAGTTCTTC. It translates to CASGGLFSENEQFF.

J is TRBJ2-1 and V is TRBV15, with 10 bases identical to TRBD2. This CDR3 comprises 16 residues. Unmatched junction bases numbered 3, after V lost 0 bases and J lost 4 bases. Germline CDR1 reads LNHNV; CDR2 reads YYDKDF (reference sequence). The CDR3: CATSRDRTSGYNEQFF. For the CDR3, the DNA is TGTGCCACCAGCAGAGACAGGACTAGCGGATACAATGAGCAGTTCTTC.

This clone was counted a few times. The chain carries TRBV5-4 and TRBJ1-1; unclear D gene. The CDR3 is made up of 14 amino acids. Germline CDR1 reads SGHNT; CDR2 reads YYREEE (reference sequence). Trimming left V 5 bases short and J 5 bases short, with 16 bases between. The CDR3 sequence: CASRPSISPTEAFF. In DNA, the CDR3 is TGTGCCAGCAGGCCGTCTATTTCCCCGACTGAAGCTTTCTTT.

This clone was detected once. V usage is TRBV7-9 and J usage is TRBJ1-2; the D gene is possibly TRBD1 (5 bases). The CDR3 has 13 residues. Germline lookup yields CDR1 SEHNR and CDR2 FQNEAQ (reference sequence). V lost 4 bases, J lost 5 bases, and 11 bases lay in between. Here the CDR3 DNA reads TGTGCCAGCAGCTCAGGGTCAGGGTATGGCTACACCTTC. Protein: CASSSGSGYGYTF.

V is TRBV4-2 and J is TRBJ2-1, with 9 bases fitting TRBD1. The V gene end was trimmed by 5 bases and the J gene end by 7 bases; junction bases not matched to a gene: 12. CDR3 size: 16 residues. The V gene's germline CDR1 is LGHNA and CDR2 YNFKEQ. The CDR3 DNA reads TGTGCCAGCAGCACCCGGCGACAGGGGGTAACGAATGAGCAGTTCTTC. This gives the protein CASSTRRQGVTNEQFF.